The 25 T cell receptor beta chains below come from one sample, sequenced in a study of blood T cells in healthy people across ages. With a J-beta primer mix and a sample-barcoded 5' primer, a second PCR ran about 6 to 11 cycles. TCRdb reprocessed the 5' RACE reads via MiXCR and lists one record per CDR3 protein. The table has roughly 1,800,000 distinct CDR3 sequences, 49% seen once. Material for sequencing was blood. The origin of the receptors is a woman in her thirties or forties in good health.

The rearrangement joins TRBV2 to TRBJ1-2; D call uncertain. CDR1 is SNHLY, CDR2 FYNNEI, per germline. The CDR3 contains 12 residues. Trimming pared 9 bases from V and 4 bases from J, leaving 12 bases between. CDR3 region: CASAEDSYGYTF. The CDR3 DNA is TGTGCCAGTGCAGAGGATAGCTATGGCTACACCTTC.

The chain employs TRBV25-1 and TRBJ2-1; 9 bases map to TRBD2. With 3 bases clipped from V and 5 bases from J, the junction kept 8 bases outside the gene matches. The CDR3 length is 16 residues. Germline loops: CDR1 MGHDK, CDR2 SYGVNS. This chain's CDR3 is CASSDASGAHHNEQFF. CDR3 DNA: TGTGCCAGCAGTGATGCTAGCGGGGCGCACCACAATGAGCAGTTCTTC. The whole variable domain, remainder taken from reference TRBV25-1 and TRBJ2-1, is EADIYQTPRYLVIGTGKKITLECSQTMGHDKMYWYQQDPGMELHLIHYSYGVNSTEKGDLSSESTVSRIRTEHFPLTLESARPSHTSQYLCASSDASGAHHNEQFFGPGTRLTVL.

The CDR3 sequence is CSVGDTDTSPLHF. The CDR3 bases are TGCAGCGTGGGGGACACGGATACATCACCCCTCCACTTT. The chain couples TRBV29-1 to TRBJ1-6; a possible D gene is TRBD1 (6 bases). This CDR3 region has 13 residues. Trimming removed 6 bases at V and 10 bases at J, with 16 bases between. Germline lookup yields CDR1 SQVTM and CDR2 ANQGSEA.

The chain recombines TRBV15 with TRBJ2-1, with 11 bases matching TRBD2. Germline V gene lookup returns CDR1 LNHNV and CDR2 YYDKDF (reference sequence). The CDR3 consists of 15 residues. V was pared by 4 bases and J by 6 bases, with 5 bases of the junction left unmatched. In nucleotides, the CDR3 is TGTGCCACCAGCATCTTAGCGGGGGGGGCCAATGAGCAGTTCTTC. Encoded protein: CATSILAGGANEQFF.

There are a few counts of this clonotype. The chain combines TRBV7-2 with TRBJ1-2, with 8 nucleotides matching TRBD1. The ends lost 2 bases at V and 1 base at J; junction bases unmatched: 6. This CDR3 is built from 16 residues. Germline CDR1 is SGHTA and CDR2 is FQGNSA. The CDR3 loop is CASSLQVDRVNYGYTF. In nucleotides, the CDR3 is TGTGCCAGCAGCTTACAAGTGGACAGGGTTAACTATGGCTACACCTTC.

The chain has TRBV9 and TRBJ1-2, with TRBD1 as a possible D gene (5 bases). From germline, CDR1 is SGDLS and CDR2 YYNGEE. The CDR3 extends over 14 amino acids. V was pared by 4 bases and J by 4 bases, with 14 bases between. Here the CDR3 DNA reads TGTGCCAGCAGCCCACAGGACGGGGTCTATGGCTACACCTTC. This encodes CASSPQDGVYGYTF.

The CDR3 nucleotides read TGTGCCAGCTGGGGACAGGGAGTAAGTTCACCCCTCCACTTT. It encodes CASWGQGVSSPLHF. The gene calls are TRBV6-5 and TRBJ1-6; 9 bases are a match to TRBD1. The CDR3 extends over 14 amino acids. Germline V gene sequence: CDR1 MNHEY, CDR2 SVGAGI. V trimming: 8 bases; J trimming: 9 bases; junction bases outside the gene matches: 8.

A few counts support this clonotype. The rearrangement links TRBV5-1 to TRBJ2-7; D is ambiguous. The V end lost 4 bases, the J end lost 3 bases, and 14 bases lay between the germline ends. The CDR3 runs 14 residues. CDR1 SGHRS and CDR2 YFSETQ come from the germline V gene. CDR3 in DNA: TGCGCCAGCAGCCCTTCATGCAAGATCTACGAGCAGTACTTC. Protein sequence: CASSPSCKIYEQYF.

The V and J genes are TRBV4-1 and TRBJ2-4, with TRBD1 identical over 7 bases. Matching the DNA end better, TRBJ2-5 makes the J call doubtful. The length of the CDR3 is 16 residues. Germline CDR1 reads MGHRA; CDR2 reads YSYEKL. CDR3 loop: CASSQAQGDKSETQYF. CDR3 bases: TGCGCCAGCAGCCAAGCTCAGGGGGATAAAAGCGAGACCCAGTACTTC.

The gene calls are TRBV7-3 and TRBJ2-1, with D tentatively TRBD1 or TRBD2 (5 bases each). V lost 5 bases and J lost 0, with 14 bases in between. In germline, CDR1 is SGHTA, CDR2 FQGTGA. There are 16 residues in the CDR3. The CDR3: CASSNQGPSSYNEQFF. For the CDR3, the DNA is TGTGCCAGCAGCAACCAGGGACCGAGCTCCTACAATGAGCAGTTCTTC.

This chain connects TRBV20-1 to TRBJ2-1; possible D gene TRBD2, 6 bases. This CDR3 has 11 residues. Germline V CDR1 and CDR2: DFQATT, SNEGSKA (reference sequence). Trimming removed 6 bases at V and 6 bases at J, with 9 bases between. CDR3 in DNA: TGCAGTGCACTAGCAATCAATGAGCAGTTCTTC. Translated, it gives CSALAINEQFF.

Only a few counts were recorded for this clonotype. The rearrangement joins TRBV7-2 to TRBJ2-7; D is undetermined. CDR1 SGHTA and CDR2 FQGNSA come from the germline V gene. The CDR3 consists of 13 residues. The germline V and J ends were trimmed by 1 base and 6 bases, with 10 bases remaining between them. The CDR3 reads CASSLVEIGEQYF. In DNA, the CDR3 is TGTGCCAGCAGCTTAGTCGAGATCGGCGAGCAGTACTTC.

V gene TRBV2 combines with J gene TRBJ2-3, with 7 nucleotides matching TRBD2. Germline V gene sequence: CDR1 SNHLY, CDR2 FYNNEI. The CDR3 has 15 residues. V shed 2 bases, J shed 2 bases, and the junction held 4 bases outside the gene matches. This chain's CDR3 is CASSERAGVTDTQYF. The DNA of the CDR3 is TGTGCCAGCAGTGAAAGGGCGGGGGTCACAGATACGCAGTATTTT.

This chain connects TRBV29-1 to TRBJ1-1; D remains ambiguous. The CDR3 spans 14 residues. Trimming stripped 5 bases from V and 0 bases from J, with 13 bases between. The V gene's germline CDR1 is SQVTM and CDR2 ANQGSEA. The CDR3 nucleotides are TGCAGCGTTCTCCCCCTAGGAGTGAACACTGAAGCTTTCTTT. This encodes CSVLPLGVNTEAFF.

This chain links TRBV2 with TRBJ2-5; D tentatively fits TRBD1 or TRBD2 (6 bases each). The CDR3 runs to 15 residues. CDR1 is SNHLY and CDR2 is FYNNEI in the germline V gene. The V gene lost 6 bases and the J gene lost 1 base, with 15 bases spanning the gap. This CDR3 is CASRPTWGAQETQYF. CDR3 sequence (DNA): TGTGCCAGCAGGCCAACGTGGGGGGCCCAAGAGACCCAGTACTTC. The full variable domain, completed using reference TRBV2 and TRBJ2-5, is EPEVTQTPSHQVTQMGQEVILRCVPISNHLYFYWYRQILGQKVEFLVSFYNNEISEKSEIFDDQFSVERPDGSNFTLKIRSTKLEDSAMYFCASRPTWGAQETQYFGPGTRLLVL.

This chain connects TRBV3-1 to TRBJ2-5; D might be TRBD1 (6 bases). V shed 0 bases and J shed 5 bases, with 19 bases lying between them. Germline-derived CDR1 and CDR2 are LGHDT and YNNKEL (reference sequence). There are 17 residues in the CDR3. The CDR3 region has the DNA TGTGCCAGCAGCCAAGATTGGACGGGCAGGGGTGTTGAGACCCAGTACTTC. Its protein product is CASSQDWTGRGVETQYF.

The V and J genes are TRBV29-1 and TRBJ1-1; possible D gene TRBD1, 5 bases. CDR3 length: 13 amino acids. CDR1 and CDR2 (germline): SQVTM, ANQGSEA. With 7 bases removed from V and 2 bases from J, the gap between germline ends came to 14 bases. The CDR3 reads CSAKDGGNTEAFF. CDR3 nucleotide sequence: TGCAGCGCGAAGGACGGGGGAAACACTGAAGCTTTCTTT.

As to this clonotype: One base away lies a much larger clone, so this may be a sequencing read error. The chain recombines TRBV9 with TRBJ2-7; TRBD2 matches at 11 bases. CDR1 is SGDLS and CDR2 is YYNGEE in the germline V gene. CDR3 length: 16 residues. CDR3: CAGSPRPTSGTYEQYF. The CDR3 region has the DNA TGTGCCGGCAGCCCCCGGCCGACTAGCGGGACCTACGAGCAGTACTTC. Complete variable domain (other parts from reference TRBV9 and TRBJ2-7): DSGVTQTPKHLITATGQRVTLRCSPRSGDLSVYWYQQSLDQGLQFLIQYYNGEERAKGNILERFSAQQFPDLHSELNLSSLELGDSALYFCAGSPRPTSGTYEQYFGPGTRLTVT.

V usage is TRBV6-2 or TRBV6-3 and J usage is TRBJ2-1, with no clear D. Germline CDR1 MNHEY, CDR2 SVGEGT. Trimming removed 7 bases from V and 4 bases from J, with 20 bases in between. This CDR3 is 16 amino acids long. CDR3 amino acids: CASTQAPGVTYNEQFF. The DNA of the CDR3 is TGTGCCAGCACTCAAGCCCCGGGTGTTACATACAATGAGCAGTTCTTC.

V and J are TRBV20-1 and TRBJ2-3; D might be TRBD1 (5 bases). The V and J ends lost 4 bases and 0 bases respectively, with 14 bases between them. Germline loops: CDR1 DFQATT, CDR2 SNEGSKA (reference sequence). This CDR3 has 15 residues. CDR3 sequence: CSAKQDSTSTDTQYF. CDR3 nucleotides: TGCAGTGCTAAACAGGATTCGACTAGCACAGATACGCAGTATTTT.

This chain uses TRBV6-5 with TRBJ2-4, with 7 positions matching TRBD1. The CDR3 spans 15 residues. CDR1 and CDR2 from the germline V gene are MNHEY and SVGAGI. The J segment lost 0 bases and the V segment lost 4 bases, leaving 3 bases of the junction unmatched. DNA for the CDR3: TGTGCCAGCAGTTTCACAGGGGTAGCCAAAAACATTCAGTACTTC. It codes for CASSFTGVAKNIQYF.

This clonotype turned up a few times. The chain uses TRBV20-1 and TRBJ2-1; 11 nucleotides match TRBD2. The CDR3 loop spans 17 amino acids. CDR1 and CDR2 (germline): DFQATT, SNEGSKA (reference sequence). Trimming cost V 1 base and J 15 bases; bases outside gene matches: 20. The CDR3: CSARAYLAGGGKGGRFF. In DNA, the CDR3 is TGCAGTGCTAGAGCCTATCTAGCGGGGGGCGGAAAAGGTGGGCGGTTCTTC.

For this clonotype: A single base separates this from a much larger clone, so it may be a read error. The rearrangement links TRBV5-1 to TRBJ2-1; the match to TRBD1 covers 7 bases. There are 17 residues in the CDR3. The ends lost 1 base at V and 5 bases at J; junction bases unmatched: 12. Germline CDR1 is SGHRS and CDR2 is YFSETQ. The CDR3 nucleotides read TGCGCCAGCAGCTTGAGTCCTGGACAGGCCCCAGACAATGAGCAGTTCTTC. It translates to CASSLSPGQAPDNEQFF.

A word on this clonotype: Its ends do not fully match the called genes, so a read error is possible. This chain connects TRBV7-7 to TRBJ2-7; D possibly corresponds to TRBD2 (6 bases). The CDR3 has 14 amino acids. CDR1 is SSHAT and CDR2 is FNYEAQ in the germline V gene (reference sequence). The CDR3 DNA sequence: TGTGCTAGCAGCTTAGGCGGGGCGGATAGCGAGCAGTACTTC. Translation: CASSLGGADSEQYF.

This chain links TRBV7-2 with TRBJ2-3, with unresolved D. The CDR3 runs 14 residues. From germline, CDR1 is SGHTA and CDR2 FQGNSA. Trimming cost V 5 bases and J 2 bases, with 11 bases left between them. CDR3: CASSVIGPTDTQYF. As DNA, the CDR3 is TGTGCCAGCAGCGTAATCGGCCCCACAGATACGCAGTATTTT.